This TCR beta chain was identified in a study of cytomegalovirus exposure and HLA in healthy donors. PCR amplification relied on 60 Vbeta primers (plus 13 Jbeta primers). Produced via immunoSEQ multiplex PCR; TCRdb's table is partial and in-frame only. Among 200,000 to 250,000 clones listed, roughly 80% were seen once. There are a few counts of this clone. Its antigen remains unknown. The V and J ends lost 4 bases and 2 bases, in that order; junction bases with no gene match: 4. Germline V gene lookup returns CDR1 SQVTM and CDR2 ANQGSEA. The CDR3 extends over 13 amino acids. Study outcomes and limitations: Later on, analysis showed that most CMV-associated TCR beta chains appeared to be HLA-restricted. Donor immune exposure was known only as CMV serostatus.

The specimen was PBMCs. This receptor was obtained from a girl under 18 in good health and CMV-seronegative. This rearrangement joins TRBV29-1 to TRBJ1-1; 7 bases fit TRBD1. CDR3 sequence reads: CSVAGTANTEAFF. DNA of the CDR3: TGCAGCGTTGCTGGGACAGCCAACACTGAAGCTTTCTTT.